This T cell receptor beta chain was documented in a study of shared clonotypes between healthy human individuals. Study-wide points: Generation probabilities were higher for clonotypes shared across all four sorted-subset donors than for unshared ones. The naive CD4 repertoires of a few donors were compared, and 5% to 6.5% of clonotypes were shared.

Repertoires were generated with immunoSEQ multiplex PCR, while TCRdb's copy carries only in-frame clones and drops some. The data contain around 2,000,000 clones, less than 95% of them singletons. As concerns this clone: The antigen is undetermined.

Naivety among CD8 cells was defined by CD45RO negativity and positive CCR7 selection, thereby excluding terminally differentiated effector memory CD45RA+ cells. Healthy and HIV-negative, the adult donors had no recent acute infections or vaccinations. Germline V lookup: CDR1 SEHNR, CDR2 FQNEAQ (reference sequence). V was trimmed by 0 bases and J by 4 bases, leaving 9 bases between them. The CDR3 runs to 14 residues. The clonotype was recovered from a man younger than 35 in good health. The sequenced material came from naive CD8+ T cells sorted from blood. The chain employs TRBV7-9 and TRBJ2-5; tentatively, D is TRBD2 (6 bases). CDR3 nucleotide sequence: TGTGCCAGCAGCTTAGCCGGGGGAATAGAGACCCAGTACTTC. This codes for CASSLAGGIETQYF.